This TCR beta chain is from a study of blood T cell repertoires in COVID-19. Across the study: COVID-19 samples from acute and convalescent phases originated in the United States, Italy and Spain. PBMCs, B-cell-depleted T cells, or T cells provided the cDNA or gDNA that made up the material.

In the authors' methods: Counts of nucleated cells, estimated from reference gene primer amplification, were obtained. Clones were sequenced by immunoSEQ multiplex PCR, and TCRdb holds only the in-frame ones, with some missing. V, J and clone size are those of that table, while D and trimming were read from the DNA. The table shows 150,000 to 200,000 clones, with roughly 89% occurring only once. This CDR3 spans 14 amino acids. Germline V gene data show CDR1 as DFQATT and CDR2 as SNEGSKA (reference sequence). Trimming removed 3 bases at V and 0 bases at J, with 9 bases between. The source material was peripheral blood. The chain joins TRBV20-1 to TRBJ2-1, with TRBD2 as a possible D gene (5 bases). This sequence was found in a man in his forties with acute or convalescent COVID-19. The CDR3 DNA is TGCAGTGCTAGTACTGGGAGCTCCTACAATGAGCAGTTCTTC. The encoded protein is CSASTGSSYNEQFF.